These 25 T cell receptor beta chains were sequenced from one sample in a study of cytomegalovirus exposure and HLA in healthy donors. PCR employed 60 Vbeta and 13 Jbeta primers. The protocol was immunoSEQ multiplex PCR, while the TCRdb copy is restricted to in-frame clones and leaves out a portion. The table lists about 96,000 clones, around 77% of them singletons, with about 7% in the top ten. The sample was PBMCs. All receptors come from a man in his fifties or sixties in good health and CMV-seropositive.

Written as DNA, the CDR3 is TGTGCCAGTAGTATAATTGGTAGGGGGTACACTCAGCCCCAGCATTTT. It codes for CASSIIGRGYTQPQHF. The chain recombines TRBV19 with TRBJ1-5, with D perhaps matching TRBD1 (6 bases). Trimming removed 2 bases at V and 6 bases at J, with 17 bases between. The V gene's germline CDR1 is LNHDA and CDR2 SQIVND (reference sequence). This CDR3 comprises 16 residues.

Only one count was recorded for this clone. The rearrangement uses TRBV27 and TRBJ2-1, with TRBD2 matching over 11 bases. V trimming: 2 bases; J trimming: 6 bases; junction bases outside the gene matches: 6. The V gene's germline CDR1 is MNHEY and CDR2 SMNVEV (reference sequence). There are 16 residues in the CDR3. CDR3 sequence reads: CASSLKLAGGINEQFF. The DNA for the CDR3 is TGTGCCAGCAGTTTAAAGCTAGCGGGGGGAATCAATGAGCAGTTCTTC.

This chain uses TRBV9 with TRBJ2-3; D is uncertain. Germline V gene data show CDR1 as SGDLS and CDR2 as YYNGEE. This CDR3 has 12 amino acids. V lost 0 bases, J lost 4 bases, and 3 bases lay in between. The chain's CDR3 is CASSVDSDTQYF. The CDR3 coding sequence is TGTGCCAGCAGCGTAGACTCAGATACGCAGTATTTT.

The J gene is TRBJ1-4, the V gene TRBV10-3; D might be TRBD1 (5 bases). The CDR3 is 17 residues long. V lost 0 bases to trimming and J lost 2 bases, with 13 bases between them. CDR1 is ENHRY, CDR2 SYGVKD, per germline. DNA for the CDR3: TGTGCCATCAGTGAGTCTGGGGGGGGTTCGACTAATGAAAAACTGTTTTTT. Residues: CAISESGGGSTNEKLFF.

This clone was detected only once. This chain connects TRBV7-3 to TRBJ2-1; TRBD2 aligns across 8 bases. The CDR3 length is 15 residues. Trimming took 5 bases from V and 9 from J; bases not matched to a gene: 12. CDR1 SGHTA and CDR2 FQGTGA come from the germline V gene. The CDR3 DNA is TGTGCCAGCAGCCCCCTCCCGGGGGGGCTATTTGAGCAGTTCTTC. Its protein is CASSPLPGGLFEQFF. Filled out from reference TRBV7-3 and TRBJ2-1, the complete variable domain reads GAGVSQTPSNKVTEKGKYVELRCDPISGHTALYWYRQSLGQGPEFLIYFQGTGAADDSGLPNDRFFAVRPEGSVSTLKIQRTERGDSAVYLCASSPLPGGLFEQFFGPGTRLTVL.

This chain links TRBV9 with TRBJ2-3; 9 bases are a match to TRBD2. Germline assignment: CDR1 SGDLS and CDR2 YYNGEE. The V gene end was trimmed by 0 bases and the J gene end by 2 bases; junction bases not matched to a gene: 1. This CDR3 is built from 15 residues. CDR3 protein: CASSVGTSATDTQYF. DNA of the CDR3: TGTGCCAGCAGCGTAGGGACTAGCGCCACAGATACGCAGTATTTT.

This chain joins TRBV5-6 and TRBJ1-4; TRBD1 matches 8 bases. V lost 5 bases, J lost 8 bases, and 8 bases stayed unmatched. From germline, CDR1 is SGHDT and CDR2 YYEEEE. There are 14 residues in the CDR3. The CDR3 coding sequence is TGTGCCAGCAGGCAAACAGGGGGGGGCGAAAAACTGTTTTTT. Amino acids: CASRQTGGGEKLFF.

The chain uses TRBV21-1 and TRBJ2-7; the table gives TRBD1 as D, unverified against the DNA. TRBV21-1 is listed as a pseudogene. The CDR3 is 14 amino acids. The CDR3 nucleotides are TGTGCCAGCAGCAGCTTAGGCAGGGGCTACGAGCAGTACTTC. It codes for CASSSLGRGYEQYF.

The chain is built from TRBV18 and TRBJ2-7; 7 bases match TRBD2. This CDR3 is built from 15 residues. CDR1 and CDR2 from the germline V gene are KGHSH and LQKENI. The J segment lost 3 bases and the V segment lost 6 bases, leaving 11 bases of the junction unmatched. This CDR3 reads CASSPPGTTDYEQYF. The CDR3 DNA is TGTGCCAGCTCGCCTCCCGGGACTACGGACTACGAGCAGTACTTC.

CDR3 region: CASSQGDRGQETQYF. The DNA of the CDR3 is TGTGCCAGCAGCCAAGGGGACAGGGGCCAAGAGACCCAGTACTTC. This chain links TRBV4-2 with TRBJ2-5, with 10 bases identical to TRBD1. From germline, CDR1 is LGHNA and CDR2 YNFKEQ. V was clipped by 1 base and J by 1 base; unmatched bases: 0. This CDR3 has 15 amino acids.

The V gene is TRBV27, the J gene TRBJ2-6; the D gene is possibly TRBD1 (5 bases). This CDR3 spans 15 amino acids. CDR1 is MNHEY, CDR2 SMNVEV, per germline (reference sequence). V shed 4 bases and J shed 4 bases, with 11 bases lying between them. CDR3 loop: CASSYSGIGANVLTF. The CDR3 DNA sequence: TGTGCCAGCAGTTATTCAGGGATCGGGGCCAACGTCCTGACTTTC. Variable domain in full (rest from reference TRBV27 and TRBJ2-6): EAQVTQNPRYLITVTGKKLTVTCSQNMNHEYMSWYRQDPGLGLRQIYYSMNVEVTDKGDVPEGYKVSRKEKRNFPLILESPSPNQTSLYFCASSYSGIGANVLTFGAGSRLTVL.

This clone was seen a few times. The V gene is TRBV30, the J gene TRBJ1-5, with TRBD1 identical over 10 bases. CDR1 and CDR2 (germline): GTSNPN, SVGIG (reference sequence). V trimming: 4 bases; J trimming: 4 bases; junction bases outside the gene matches: 7. The CDR3 loop spans 15 amino acids. CDR3 loop: CAWKHGTGVNQPQHF. CDR3 sequence (DNA): TGTGCCTGGAAGCACGGGACAGGGGTTAATCAGCCCCAGCATTTT.

The chain carries TRBV4-3 and TRBJ2-1; 7 nucleotides line up with TRBD2. Germline lookup yields CDR1 LGHNA and CDR2 YSLEER. The CDR3 has 13 amino acids. The junction had 3 bases not matched to a gene; V was cut back by 0 bases and J by 10 bases. The CDR3 spells CASSQDREGEQFF. In DNA form, the CDR3 reads TGCGCCAGCAGCCAAGACAGGGAGGGGGAGCAGTTCTTC.

This clone was detected only a few times. The V call is TRBV7-2, the J call TRBJ2-7; D perhaps matches TRBD1 (6 bases). CDR1 and CDR2 from the germline V gene are SGHTA and FQGNSA. The V end lost 5 bases, the J end lost 3 bases, and 23 bases lay between the germline ends. The CDR3 extends over 17 amino acids. The CDR3 is CASSQTGTPTTFYEQYF. CDR3 DNA: TGTGCCAGCAGCCAGACCGGGACACCGACCACCTTCTACGAGCAGTACTTC.

This chain links TRBV11-1 with TRBJ2-7; D is perhaps TRBD2 (6 bases). Deletions cut 0 bases from V and 6 bases from J, with 9 bases between. The CDR3 has 13 residues. Germline V gene lookup returns CDR1 SGHAT and CDR2 FQDESV (reference sequence). The CDR3 DNA reads TGTGCCAGCAGCTTAGCCGGGGGAGGCGAGCAGTACTTC. Its translation: CASSLAGGGEQYF.

The V gene is TRBV7-3, the J gene TRBJ2-3; 7 bases fit TRBD1. The CDR3 is 14 residues long. V lost 5 bases to trimming and J lost 4 bases; unmatched junction nucleotides: 6. Germline V lookup: CDR1 SGHTA, CDR2 FQGTGA. The CDR3 sequence: CASSLGQVSDTQYF. Here the CDR3 DNA reads TGTGCCAGCAGCCTCGGACAGGTCTCAGATACGCAGTATTTT. Filled out from reference TRBV7-3 and TRBJ2-3, the complete variable domain reads GAGVSQTPSNKVTEKGKYVELRCDPISGHTALYWYRQSLGQGPEFLIYFQGTGAADDSGLPNDRFFAVRPEGSVSTLKIQRTERGDSAVYLCASSLGQVSDTQYFGPGTRLTVL.

This sequence joins TRBV2 and TRBJ2-1, with a weak D call TRBD2 (6 bases). Germline loops: CDR1 SNHLY, CDR2 FYNNEI. CDR3 length: 15 residues. V lost 6 bases and J lost 8, with 20 bases in between. In DNA, the CDR3 is TGTGCCAGCAGCGTCCGTGGGGGGAGTGGGGATGAGCAGTTCTTC. It specifies CASSVRGGSGDEQFF.

The J gene is TRBJ2-3, the V gene TRBV18; 9 bases are shared with TRBD1. This CDR3 is built from 17 residues. The germline V gene has CDR1 KGHSH and CDR2 LQKENI. The V gene end was trimmed by 3 bases and the J gene end by 1 base; junction bases not matched to a gene: 8. The CDR3 spells CASSPNRGRPGTDTQYF. The CDR3 nucleotides are TGTGCCAGCTCACCCAACAGGGGGCGCCCGGGCACAGATACGCAGTATTTT.

The J gene is TRBJ2-7, the V gene TRBV15; 13 bases are a match to TRBD2. J was trimmed by 0 bases and V by 5 bases; bases with no gene match: 1. CDR1 and CDR2 from the germline V gene are LNHNV and YYDKDF (reference sequence). The CDR3 is 15 residues long. The CDR3 is CATSGLAGASYEQYF. CDR3 DNA: TGTGCCACCAGCGGACTAGCGGGGGCCTCCTACGAGCAGTACTTC.

Only one count was recorded for this clone. The chain uses TRBV6-5 and TRBJ2-7, with 7 bases lining up with TRBD1. The CDR3 sequence is 14 residues long. J lost 0 bases, V lost 6 bases, and 5 bases had no gene match. The germline V gene has CDR1 MNHEY and CDR2 SVGAGI. The CDR3 here is CASRPTGSSYEQYF. The CDR3 nucleotides read TGTGCCAGCAGGCCGACAGGGAGCTCCTACGAGCAGTACTTC.

This sequence joins TRBV18 and TRBJ2-5; D gene ambiguous. Trimming removed 3 bases from V and 1 base from J, with 9 bases in between. This CDR3 region has 14 residues. Looked up from germline, CDR1 is KGHSH and CDR2 is LQKENI. The chain's CDR3 is CASSPTETQETQYF. The CDR3 coding sequence is TGTGCCAGCTCACCTACAGAGACCCAAGAGACCCAGTACTTC.

This clone has just a few counts. The chain has TRBV2 and TRBJ2-3, with a weak D call TRBD2 (6 bases). CDR1 is SNHLY, CDR2 FYNNEI, per germline. This CDR3 comprises 12 residues. V gave up 8 bases and J gave up 3 bases, with 9 bases separating them. The CDR3: CASLRGTDTQYF. The CDR3 DNA reads as TGTGCCAGCTTACGGGGGACAGATACGCAGTATTTT.

For the CDR3, the DNA is TGTGCCAGCAGCTTAGGAGCCCAGGCGCAGTATTTT. Translating it yields CASSLGAQAQYF. V gene TRBV7-2 combines with J gene TRBJ2-3, with D unclear. There are 12 residues in the CDR3. Trimming pared 1 base from V and 10 bases from J, leaving 9 bases between. Germline V gene data show CDR1 as SGHTA and CDR2 as FQGNSA.

The genes are TRBV4-1 and TRBJ2-3; maybe TRBD1 (6 bases). The germline CDR1 and CDR2 sequences are MGHRA and YSYEKL. The V end was cut by 3 bases, the J end by 2 bases, with 9 bases between. The CDR3 is made up of 14 amino acids. CDR3 DNA sequence: TGCGCCAGCAGCCAGAACAGGGACACAGATACGCAGTATTTT. As protein: CASSQNRDTDTQYF.

The CDR3 here is CASSEFQGQDEIQYF. The CDR3 DNA follows: TGTGCCAGCAGTGAATTCCAAGGACAGGACGAGATTCAGTACTTC. This chain joins TRBV2 and TRBJ2-4; TRBD1 agrees at 7 bases. Germline trimming cut 2 bases from V and 10 bases from J; bases unmatched to any gene: 11. There are 15 residues in the CDR3. Germline CDR1 SNHLY, CDR2 FYNNEI.